This T cell receptor (beta chain) is drawn from a study of cytomegalovirus exposure and HLA in healthy donors. This clone occurred once. Primers included in the PCR were 60 Vbeta and 13 Jbeta primers. Some clones are missing from TCRdb's copy, which holds only in-frame ones; the method was immunoSEQ multiplex PCR. The repertoire consists of about 160,000 clones, with less than 90% occurring once and the leading ten covering roughly 1.8%. Sequencing was performed on PBMCs. The receptor's source is a woman in her late teens or twenties in good health and CMV-seronegative.

This CDR3 reads CAWSTGGGETQYF. CDR3 DNA sequence: TGTGCCTGGAGTACAGGGGGCGGGGAGACCCAGTACTTC. The chain is built from TRBV30 and TRBJ2-5, with 9 positions matching TRBD1. There are 13 residues in the CDR3. The V and J ends lost 2 bases and 5 bases, in that order; junction bases with no gene match: 3. Germline V gene sequence: CDR1 GTSNPN, CDR2 SVGIG (reference sequence).